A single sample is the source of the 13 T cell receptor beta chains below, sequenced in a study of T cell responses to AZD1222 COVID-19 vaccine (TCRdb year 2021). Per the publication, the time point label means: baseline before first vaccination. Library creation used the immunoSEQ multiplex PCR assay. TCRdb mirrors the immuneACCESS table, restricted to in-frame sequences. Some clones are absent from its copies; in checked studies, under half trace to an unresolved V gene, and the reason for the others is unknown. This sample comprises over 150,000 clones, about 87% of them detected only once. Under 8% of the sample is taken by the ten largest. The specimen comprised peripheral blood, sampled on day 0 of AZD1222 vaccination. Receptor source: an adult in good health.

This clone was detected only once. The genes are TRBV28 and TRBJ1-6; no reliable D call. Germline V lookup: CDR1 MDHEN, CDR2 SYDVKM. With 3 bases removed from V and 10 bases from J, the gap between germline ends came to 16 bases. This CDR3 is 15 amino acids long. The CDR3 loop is CASSFLGRSGSPLHF. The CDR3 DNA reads TGTGCCAGCAGTTTTTTAGGGCGATCAGGCTCACCCCTCCACTTT.

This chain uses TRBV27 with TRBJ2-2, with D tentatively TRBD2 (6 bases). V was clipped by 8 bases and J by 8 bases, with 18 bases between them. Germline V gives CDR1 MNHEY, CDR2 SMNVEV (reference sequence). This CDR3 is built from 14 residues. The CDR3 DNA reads TGTGCCAGCTGCCTGACTAGGAGTGCGGGGGAGCTGTTTTTT. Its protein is CASCLTRSAGELFF.

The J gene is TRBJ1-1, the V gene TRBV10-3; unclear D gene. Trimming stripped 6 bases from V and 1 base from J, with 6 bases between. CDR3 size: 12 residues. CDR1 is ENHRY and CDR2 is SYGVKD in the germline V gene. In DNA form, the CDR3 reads TGTGCCATCAGAAGACCGAACACTGAAGCTTTCTTT. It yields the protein CAIRRPNTEAFF.

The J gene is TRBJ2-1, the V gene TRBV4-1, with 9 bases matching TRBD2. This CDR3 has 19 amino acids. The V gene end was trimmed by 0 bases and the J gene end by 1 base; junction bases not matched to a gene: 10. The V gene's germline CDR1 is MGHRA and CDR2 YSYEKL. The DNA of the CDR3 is TGCGCCAGCAGCCAAGATCCGGCGGGGGGGCTCTCTTCCTACAATGAGCAGTTCTTC. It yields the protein CASSQDPAGGLSSYNEQFF.

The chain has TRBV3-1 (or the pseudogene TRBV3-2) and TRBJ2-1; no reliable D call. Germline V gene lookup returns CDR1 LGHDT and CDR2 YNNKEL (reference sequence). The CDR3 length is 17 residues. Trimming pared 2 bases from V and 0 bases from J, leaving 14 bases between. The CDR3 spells CASSQTLQVNSYNEQFF. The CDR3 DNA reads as TGTGCCAGCAGCCAAACCCTTCAGGTGAACTCCTACAATGAGCAGTTCTTC.

The CDR3 DNA reads TGTGCCAGAGGGGGGTACGGGGAGCTGTTTTTT. Amino acids: CARGGYGELFF. The J gene is TRBJ2-2, the V gene TRBV30; D might be TRBD1 or TRBD2, each matching 6 bases. The V end was cut by 8 bases, the J end by 7 bases, with 11 bases between. This CDR3 has 11 residues. CDR1 is GTSNPN, CDR2 SVGIG, per germline (reference sequence).

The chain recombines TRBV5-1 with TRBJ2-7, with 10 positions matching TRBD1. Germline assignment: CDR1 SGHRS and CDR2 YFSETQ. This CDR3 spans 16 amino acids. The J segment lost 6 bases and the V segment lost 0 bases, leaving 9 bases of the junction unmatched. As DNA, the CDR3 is TGCGCCAGCAGCTTGGGGGACTCGACAGGGGGCAGCGAGCAGTACTTC. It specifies CASSLGDSTGGSEQYF.

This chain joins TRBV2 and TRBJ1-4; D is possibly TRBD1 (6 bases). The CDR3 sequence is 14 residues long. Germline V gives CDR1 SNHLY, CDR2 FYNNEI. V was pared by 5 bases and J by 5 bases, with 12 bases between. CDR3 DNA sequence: TGTGCCAGCAGTAGCAGGGGAGGAAATGAAAAACTGTTTTTT. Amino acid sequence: CASSSRGGNEKLFF.

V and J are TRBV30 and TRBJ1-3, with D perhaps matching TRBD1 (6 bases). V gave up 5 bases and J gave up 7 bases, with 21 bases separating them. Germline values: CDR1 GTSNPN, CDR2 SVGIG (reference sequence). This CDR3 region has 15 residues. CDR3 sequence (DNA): TGTGCCTGGTCGGCCTGGGGCACAGGGAGGAACACCATATATTTT. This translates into CAWSAWGTGRNTIYF.

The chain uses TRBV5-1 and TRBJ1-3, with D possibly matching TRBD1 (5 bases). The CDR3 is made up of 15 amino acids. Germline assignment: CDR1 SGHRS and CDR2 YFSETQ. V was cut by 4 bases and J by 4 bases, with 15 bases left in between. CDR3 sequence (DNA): TGCGCCAGCAGCCCCGATGGGGGGGAAGGAAACACCATATATTTT. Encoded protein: CASSPDGGEGNTIYF.

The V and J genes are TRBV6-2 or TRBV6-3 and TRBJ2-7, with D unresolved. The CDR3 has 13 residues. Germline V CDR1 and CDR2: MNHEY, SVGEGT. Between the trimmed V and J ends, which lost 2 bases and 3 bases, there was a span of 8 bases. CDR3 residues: CASSYHRDYEQYF. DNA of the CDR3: TGTGCCAGCAGTTACCATCGAGACTACGAGCAGTACTTC.

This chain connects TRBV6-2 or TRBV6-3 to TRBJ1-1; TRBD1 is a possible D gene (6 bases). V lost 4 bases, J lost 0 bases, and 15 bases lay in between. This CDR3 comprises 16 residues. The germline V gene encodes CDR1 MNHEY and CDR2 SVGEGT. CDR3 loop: CASSSEQGRVNTEAFF. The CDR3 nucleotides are TGTGCCAGCAGTTCGGAACAGGGACGAGTGAACACTGAAGCTTTCTTT.

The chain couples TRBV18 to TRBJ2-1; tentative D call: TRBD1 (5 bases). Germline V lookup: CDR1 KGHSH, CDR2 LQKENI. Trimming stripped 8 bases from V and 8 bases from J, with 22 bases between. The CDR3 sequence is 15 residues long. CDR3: CASVRTVSGRDEQFF. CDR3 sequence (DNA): TGTGCCAGCGTAAGGACGGTTTCTGGCAGGGATGAGCAGTTCTTC.